This TCR beta chain emerged from a study of blood T cell repertoires in COVID-19 (dated by TCRdb to the early 2020s). In the study overall: Collaborator samples came from the United States, Italy and Spain and covered acute and convalescent phases of COVID-19. The prospective study material was composed of cDNA or gDNA derived from T cells, B-cell-depleted T cells, or PBMCs. Deeply sampled blood TCRbeta repertoires from subjects exposed to, actively infected with, or recovered from COVID-19 were included in the dataset. A freely available public database, intended as a resource for researchers studying the immune response to SARS-CoV-2, is where the repertoires were released. Samples were obtained from the ongoing ImmuneRACE study (first 160 participants) and from 950 to 1,500 subjects provided by 6 global collaborators. Sample metadata almost always included a de-identified subject ID, COVID-19 status, age in years and sex. HLA class I and class II types, where available, came from metadata supplied by the sample provider rather than from assay-based typing. Study-wide conclusions, independent of this receptor: How much clinical and demographic metadata was included differed by source and by participant, and the metadata was provided uncurated.

The collaborating institutions used their own protocols to collect whole blood in K2EDTA tubes. Collaborator samples were shipped for TCRbeta analysis as frozen whole blood, isolated PBMCs, or DNA extracted from either sample type. TCRbeta CDR3 regions were amplified from genomic DNA by means of the immunoSEQ Assay, a bias-controlled multiplex PCR. The source study handled its data this way. Nucleated cell counts per sample were estimated from amplification of reference gene primers within the assay. To quantify the absolute abundance of each unique TCRbeta CDR3 rearrangement, sequence reads were collapsed and filtered. For each sample, productive Simpson clonality was calculated by taking the square root of Simpson's diversity index across productive rearrangements. The source is immuneACCESS, and TCRdb retained only in-frame sequences with V and J called. Part of the clones is not carried over; for the studies checked, unresolved V genes explain less than half of this, and the remainder is unexplained. D and trimming come from the DNA, and the V and J calls and clone size come from that table. The sample table holds around 250,000 clones, of which more than 85% were seen once. The top ten clonotypes cover approximately 4% of the sample.

To note about this clone: This receptor's antigen is unknown. The sample holds no much larger clone one base away, and base qualities are not on file.

The CDR3 numbers 16 residues from cysteine through phenylalanine. Solely the CDR3 DNA is kept, with 48 bases framed from the first base. V is trimmed back by 5 bases and J by 3 bases, and the junction contains 9 bases that no gene match accounts for. The germline V gene encodes CDR1 SEHNR and CDR2 FQNEAQ (reference sequence). The chain uses TRBV7-9 and TRBJ2-1, with 8 junctional bases fitting TRBD1. The sequence derives from a man between 18 and 29 years old with active or convalescent COVID-19. Sequenced sample: peripheral blood. The DNA sequence reads TGTGCCAGCAGCGGACCGGGACAGGAGGGCTACAATGAGCAGTTCTTC. This is translated as CASSGPGQEGYNEQFF.